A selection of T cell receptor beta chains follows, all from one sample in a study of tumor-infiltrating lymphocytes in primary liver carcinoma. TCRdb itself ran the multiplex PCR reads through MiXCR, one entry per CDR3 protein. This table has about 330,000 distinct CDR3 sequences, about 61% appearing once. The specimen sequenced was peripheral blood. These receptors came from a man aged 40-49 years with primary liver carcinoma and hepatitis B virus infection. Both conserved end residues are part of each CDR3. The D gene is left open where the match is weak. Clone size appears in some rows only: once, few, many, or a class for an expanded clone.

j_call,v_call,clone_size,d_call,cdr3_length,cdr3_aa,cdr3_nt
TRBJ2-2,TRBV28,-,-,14,CASRRGGNTGELFF,TGTGCCAGCAGGAGGGGAGGGAACACCGGGGAGCTGTTTTTT
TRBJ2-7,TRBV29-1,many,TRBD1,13,CSVSTGEPYEQYF,TGCAGCGTGTCAACAGGGGAACCCTACGAGCAGTACTTC
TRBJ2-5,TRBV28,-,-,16,CANSSPRAGGFETQYF,TGTGCCAACAGTTCCCCCCGGGCGGGTGGATTCGAGACCCAGTACTTC
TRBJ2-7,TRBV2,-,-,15,CASSVGDIFFYEQYF,TGTGCCAGCAGTGTAGGGGACATATTTTTCTACGAGCAATACTTC
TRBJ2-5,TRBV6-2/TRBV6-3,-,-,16,CASSYSPRAAQETQYF,TGTGCCAGCAGTTACTCGCCTAGAGCGGCCCAAGAGACCCAGTACTTC
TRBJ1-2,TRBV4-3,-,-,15,CASRPAMGQGHGYTF,TGCGCCAGCAGGCCAGCAATGGGCCAGGGGCATGGCTACACCTTC
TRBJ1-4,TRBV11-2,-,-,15,CASSPQIGANEKLFF,TGTGCTAGCAGCCCTCAAATAGGGGCTAATGAAAAACTGTTTTTT
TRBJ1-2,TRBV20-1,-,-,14,CSARGSGGSYGYTF,TGCAGTGCTAGGGGATCGGGAGGATCCTATGGCTACACCTTC
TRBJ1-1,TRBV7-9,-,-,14,CASNPRASSTEAFF,TGTGCCAGCAACCCCAGGGCCTCGAGCACTGAAGCTTTCTTT
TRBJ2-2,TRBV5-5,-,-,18,CASSLRRTIGTSPGELFF,TGTGCCAGCAGCCTTAGACGCACTATCGGGACTTCACCCGGGGAGCTGTTTTTT
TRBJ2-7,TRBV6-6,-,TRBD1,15,CASCCLGTADYEQYF,TGTGCCAGCTGTTGCCTCGGGACAGCAGATTACGAGCAGTACTTC